A selection of T cell receptor beta chains follows, all from one sample in a study of cytomegalovirus exposure and HLA in healthy donors. Measured with immunoSEQ multiplex PCR; TCRdb has only the in-frame clones, and not every one. The repertoire holds 90,000 to 150,000 clones, with approximately 79% as singletons. Input material: PBMCs. The receptor set was obtained from a man aged 45 to 65 in good health and CMV-seropositive. Both conserved end residues are part of each CDR3. The order of the fields is clone size, V gene, D gene, J gene, CDR3 protein, CDR3 DNA. The D gene is left open where the match is weak. Size values are once, few and many counts, or a class for expanded clones, and some rows have none.

>few|TRBV9|TRBD2|TRBJ2-1
CASSVAGGRGEQFF
TGTGCCAGCAGCGTAGCGGGGGGGCGGGGTGAGCAGTTCTTC
>.|TRBV4-3|.|TRBJ1-2
CASSHDDRTFHNYGYTF
TGCGCCAGCAGCCACGACGACAGGACCTTTCATAACTATGGCTACACCTTC
>few|TRBV19|TRBD1|TRBJ1-2
CASRSWTGPGRNYGYTF
TGTGCCAGTAGGTCTTGGACAGGGCCGGGGCGTAACTATGGCTACACCTTC
>.|TRBV25-1|TRBD1|TRBJ2-7
CASSTGGWTYEQYF
TGTGCCAGCAGCACAGGGGGATGGACCTACGAGCAGTACTTC
>.|TRBV19|.|TRBJ1-1
CASMTALNTEAFF
TGTGCCAGTATGACAGCCCTGAACACTGAAGCTTTCTTT
>few|TRBV18|.|TRBJ2-1
CASSAGASRGQFF
TGTGCCAGCTCAGCAGGGGCTTCTCGGGGGCAGTTCTTC
>.|TRBV4-3|TRBD2|TRBJ2-2
CASSQDYQRGNTGELFF
TGCGCCAGCAGCCAAGATTACCAGCGGGGTAACACCGGGGAGCTGTTTTTT
>.|TRBV27|.|TRBJ1-2
CASSSVDGNYGYTF
TGTGCCAGCAGTTCGGTCGACGGGAACTATGGCTACACCTTC
>.|TRBV7-9|.|TRBJ1-4
CASSLGGLGEKLFF
TGTGCCAGCAGCTTGGGGGGGCTGGGTGAAAAACTGTTTTTT
>.|TRBV21-1|.|TRBJ2-7
CASSKARTSGRALQSYEQYF
TGTGCCAGCAGCAAAGCCCGGACTAGCGGGAGGGCCCTGCAGTCCTACGAGCAGTACTTC
>.|TRBV6-5|.|TRBJ2-7
CASSYSWGQDSYEQYF
TGTGCCAGCAGTTACTCGTGGGGGCAAGACTCCTACGAGCAGTACTTC
>.|TRBV13|TRBD2|TRBJ2-5
CASSSQSGSYQETQYF
TGTGCCAGCAGCTCACAGAGCGGGAGTTACCAAGAGACCCAGTACTTC